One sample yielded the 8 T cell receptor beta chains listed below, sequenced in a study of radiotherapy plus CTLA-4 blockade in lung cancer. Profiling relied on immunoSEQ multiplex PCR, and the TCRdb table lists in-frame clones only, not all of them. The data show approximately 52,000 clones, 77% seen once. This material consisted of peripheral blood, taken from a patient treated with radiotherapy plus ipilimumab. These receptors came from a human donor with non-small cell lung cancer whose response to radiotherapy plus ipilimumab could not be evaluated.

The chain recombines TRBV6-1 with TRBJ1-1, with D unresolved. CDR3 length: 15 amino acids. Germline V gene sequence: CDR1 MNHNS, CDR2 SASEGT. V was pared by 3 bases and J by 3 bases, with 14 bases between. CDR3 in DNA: TGTGCCAGCAGTGAGGAGGGAACAGACTACACTGAAGCTTTCTTT. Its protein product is CASSEEGTDYTEAFF.

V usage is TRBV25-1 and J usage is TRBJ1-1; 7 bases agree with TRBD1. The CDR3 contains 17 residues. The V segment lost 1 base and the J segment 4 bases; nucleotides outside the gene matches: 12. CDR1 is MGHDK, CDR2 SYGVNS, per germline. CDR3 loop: CASSELARGGVGTEAFF. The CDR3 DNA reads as TGTGCCAGCAGTGAATTGGCTCGAGGGGGCGTGGGCACTGAAGCTTTCTTT.

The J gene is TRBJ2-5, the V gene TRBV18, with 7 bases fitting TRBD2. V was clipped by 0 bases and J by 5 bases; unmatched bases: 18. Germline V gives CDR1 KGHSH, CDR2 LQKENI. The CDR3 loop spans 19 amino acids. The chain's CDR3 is CASSPPSGSRGREWETQYF. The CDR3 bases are TGTGCCAGCTCACCACCGTCCGGTTCTCGCGGGAGAGAGTGGGAGACCCAGTACTTC.

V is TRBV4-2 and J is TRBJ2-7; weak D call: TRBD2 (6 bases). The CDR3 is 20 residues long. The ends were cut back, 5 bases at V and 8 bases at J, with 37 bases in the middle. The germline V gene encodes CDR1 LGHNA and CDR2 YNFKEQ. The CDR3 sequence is CASSWSPGRLASGVIGKQYF. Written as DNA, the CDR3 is TGTGCCAGCAGCTGGAGCCCGGGGAGGCTAGCGTCGGGAGTAATCGGAAAGCAGTACTTC.

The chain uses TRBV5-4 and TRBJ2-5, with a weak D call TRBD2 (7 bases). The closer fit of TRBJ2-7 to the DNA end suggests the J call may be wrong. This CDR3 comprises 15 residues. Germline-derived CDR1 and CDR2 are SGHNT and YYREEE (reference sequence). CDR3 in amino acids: CASSWGGWGPYEQYF. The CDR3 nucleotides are TGTGCCAGCAGCTGGGGGGGATGGGGGCCCTACGAGCAGTACTTC.

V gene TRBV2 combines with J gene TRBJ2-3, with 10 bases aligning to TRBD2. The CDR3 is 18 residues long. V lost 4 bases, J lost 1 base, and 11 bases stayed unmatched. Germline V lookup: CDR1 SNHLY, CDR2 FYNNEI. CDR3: CASSGGSGLAGGTDTQYF. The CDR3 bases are TGTGCCAGCAGTGGGGGATCGGGTCTAGCGGGGGGCACAGATACGCAGTATTTT. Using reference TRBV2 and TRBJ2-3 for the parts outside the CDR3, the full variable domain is EPEVTQTPSHQVTQMGQEVILRCVPISNHLYFYWYRQILGQKVEFLVSFYNNEISEKSEIFDDQFSVERPDGSNFTLKIRSTKLEDSAMYFCASSGGSGLAGGTDTQYFGPGTRLTVL.

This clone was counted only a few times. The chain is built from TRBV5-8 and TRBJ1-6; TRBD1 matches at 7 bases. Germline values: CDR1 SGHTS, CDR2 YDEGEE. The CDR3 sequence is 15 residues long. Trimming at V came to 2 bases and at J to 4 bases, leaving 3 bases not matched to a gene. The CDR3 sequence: CASSFKGQYNSPLHF. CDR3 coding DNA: TGTGCCAGCAGCTTTAAGGGACAGTATAATTCACCCCTCCACTTT. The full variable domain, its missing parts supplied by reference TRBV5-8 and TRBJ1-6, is EAGVTQSPTHLIKTRGQQATLRCSPISGHTSVYWYQQALGLGLQFLLWYDEGEERNRGNFPPRFSGRQFPNYSSELNVNALELEDSALYLCASSFKGQYNSPLHFGNGTRLTVT.

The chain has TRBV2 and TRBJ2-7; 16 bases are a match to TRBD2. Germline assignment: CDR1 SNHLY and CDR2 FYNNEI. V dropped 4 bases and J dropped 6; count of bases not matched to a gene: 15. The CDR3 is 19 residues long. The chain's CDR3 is CASSGPGTSGGGLFSEQYF. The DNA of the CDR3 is TGTGCCAGCAGTGGACCCGGGACTAGCGGGGGGGGCCTATTCAGCGAGCAGTACTTC.